These 14 T cell receptor beta chains were sequenced from one sample in a study of shared T cell receptors in the human thymus. TCRdb's table, derived via immunoSEQ multiplex PCR, lists solely in-frame clones and lacks some. The sample lists about 660,000 clones; roughly 86% were seen once. The same specimen was also included in a second study, on human thymus T cells.

Sequencing was done on a sample of thymocytes. The receptors here all came from a boy under two years old with a congenital heart defect.

The chain links TRBV5-6 to TRBJ2-7, with TRBD2 matching 10 bases. The CDR3 sequence is 15 residues long. Germline V gene data show CDR1 as SGHDT and CDR2 as YYEEEE. The V segment lost 2 bases and the J segment 1 base; nucleotides outside the gene matches: 3. This CDR3 reads CASSFSGRTSYEQYF. The CDR3 region has the DNA TGTGCCAGCAGCTTTAGCGGGAGGACGTCCTACGAGCAGTACTTC.

For this clone: A read error may produce the germline difference seen at one junction end. Different DNA sequences within this sample yield the same CDR3. This chain uses TRBV28 with TRBJ1-2; TRBD1 matches at 7 bases. The CDR3 spans 14 residues. Germline-derived CDR1 and CDR2 are MDHEN and SYDVKM. CDR3 sequence reads: CASSLRTGSYGYTF. CDR3 bases: TGTGCCAGCAGTCTCAGGACAGGTAGCTATGGTTACACCTTC.

The chain uses TRBV6-6 and TRBJ1-4, with a tentative D call TRBD1 (6 bases). The CDR3 spans 16 residues. Trimming removed 2 bases from V and 5 bases from J, with 15 bases in between. CDR1 is MNHNY, CDR2 SVGAGI, per germline (reference sequence). The CDR3 coding sequence is TGTGCCAGCAGTTACACTCCCTACACAGGGAATGAAAAACTGTTTTTT. It is translated as CASSYTPYTGNEKLFF.

The J gene is TRBJ2-7, the V gene TRBV27; 12 nucleotides align to TRBD1. Germline-derived CDR1 and CDR2 are MNHEY and SMNVEV (reference sequence). This CDR3 region has 13 residues. Unmatched junction bases numbered 7, after V lost 9 bases and J lost 7 bases. CDR3 region: CARRGQGAGEQYF. The CDR3 DNA sequence: TGTGCCAGGAGGGGACAGGGGGCGGGGGAGCAGTACTTC.

The rearrangement joins TRBV25-1 to TRBJ2-1, with 14 bases that match TRBD2. Trimming cost V 6 bases and J 10 bases; bases outside gene matches: 5. Germline values: CDR1 MGHDK, CDR2 SYGVNS. The CDR3 length is 14 residues. In nucleotides, the CDR3 is TGTGCCAGCAGCCGGACTAGCGGGAGGAACGAGCAGTTCTTC. Translated: CASSRTSGRNEQFF.

The chain has TRBV28 and TRBJ1-2, with D possibly TRBD1 on 6 matching bases. Trimming shortened V by 4 bases and J by 8 bases, and 26 bases separated the two germline ends. CDR3 length: 17 amino acids. Germline loops: CDR1 MDHEN, CDR2 SYDVKM. CDR3 nucleotide sequence: TGTGCCAGCAGTTCCAATTACAGGGAGAGGGGCCTTTGGGGCTACACCTTC. It specifies CASSSNYRERGLWGYTF.

The chain joins TRBV6-5 to TRBJ2-7, with TRBD1 matching over 7 bases. The CDR3 is made up of 14 amino acids. Trimming took 8 bases from V and 2 from J; bases not matched to a gene: 9. Germline V CDR1 and CDR2: MNHEY, SVGAGI. The CDR3 sequence: CASGKTGVAYEQYF. Here the CDR3 DNA reads TGTGCCAGCGGCAAAACAGGGGTAGCCTACGAGCAGTACTTC.

The chain has TRBV6-4 and TRBJ2-3; possibly TRBD1 for D (6 bases). This CDR3 spans 16 amino acids. Trimming cost V 0 bases and J 2 bases, with 12 bases left between them. The germline gives CDR1 MRHNA, CDR2 SNTAGT. The CDR3 region is CASSDSNRDPTDTQYF. CDR3 DNA: TGTGCCAGCAGTGACTCCAACAGGGACCCCACAGATACGCAGTATTTT.

The genes are TRBV5-6 and TRBJ1-1; possible D gene TRBD1, 5 bases. With 1 base removed from V and 11 bases from J, the gap between germline ends came to 21 bases. The CDR3 runs 15 residues. Germline-derived CDR1 and CDR2 are SGHDT and YYEEEE. The CDR3 DNA follows: TGTGCCAGCAGCTTGTCGGGCAGGGCCCCTTCGTTCGCTTTCTTT. The encoded protein is CASSLSGRAPSFAFF.

The V and J genes are TRBV5-8 and TRBJ1-2; a weak D match, TRBD1 (5 bases). Trimming left V 3 bases short and J 7 bases short, with 7 bases between. CDR3 length equals 11 residues. CDR1 is SGHTS, CDR2 YDEGEE, per germline. This CDR3 is CASSSRVGYTF. The CDR3 DNA is TGTGCCAGCAGCTCCAGGGTTGGCTACACCTTC.

The chain combines TRBV5-1 with TRBJ1-1; TRBD1 might be the D (5 bases). Germline assignment: CDR1 SGHRS and CDR2 YFSETQ. V lost 0 bases to trimming and J lost 0 bases, with 6 bases between them. The CDR3 sequence is 14 residues long. The CDR3 loop is CASSLEGVNTEAFF. The CDR3 DNA reads TGCGCCAGCAGCTTGGAAGGGGTGAACACTGAAGCTTTCTTT.

This sequence joins TRBV5-1 and TRBJ2-1; a weak D match, TRBD2 (5 bases). CDR1 SGHRS and CDR2 YFSETQ come from the germline V gene. V lost 1 base and J 9 bases, leaving 8 bases between the germline ends. The CDR3 runs 12 residues. Written as DNA, the CDR3 is TGCGCCAGCAGCTTGCTGGGGAGTGAGCAGTTCTTC. Protein sequence: CASSLLGSEQFF.

The CDR3 loop is CASQGRAGEAFF. The CDR3, as DNA: TGTGCCAGCCAGGGGAGGGCAGGAGAAGCTTTCTTT. The chain recombines TRBV7-9 with TRBJ1-1; D is possibly TRBD1 (6 bases). This CDR3 region has 12 residues. V was cut by 8 bases and J by 8 bases, with 15 bases left in between. Germline V gene data show CDR1 as SEHNR and CDR2 as FQNEAQ (reference sequence). Complete variable domain (other parts from reference TRBV7-9 and TRBJ1-1): DTGVSQNPRHKITKRGQNVTFRCDPISEHNRLYWYRQTLGQGPEFLTYFQNEAQLEKSRLLSDRFSAERPKGSFSTLEIQRTEQGDSAMYLCASQGRAGEAFFGQGTRLTVV.

The sample holds a few counts of this clone. V gene TRBV11-2 combines with J gene TRBJ2-2, with 9 bases fitting TRBD1. CDR1 is SGHAT, CDR2 FQNNGV, per germline. The CDR3 covers 16 residues. Trimming at V came to 5 bases and at J to 6 bases, leaving 10 bases not matched to a gene. For the CDR3, the DNA is TGTGCCAGCAGCGTACGGGACAGGGTTTTGGCCGGGGAGCTGTTTTTT. Translated: CASSVRDRVLAGELFF.